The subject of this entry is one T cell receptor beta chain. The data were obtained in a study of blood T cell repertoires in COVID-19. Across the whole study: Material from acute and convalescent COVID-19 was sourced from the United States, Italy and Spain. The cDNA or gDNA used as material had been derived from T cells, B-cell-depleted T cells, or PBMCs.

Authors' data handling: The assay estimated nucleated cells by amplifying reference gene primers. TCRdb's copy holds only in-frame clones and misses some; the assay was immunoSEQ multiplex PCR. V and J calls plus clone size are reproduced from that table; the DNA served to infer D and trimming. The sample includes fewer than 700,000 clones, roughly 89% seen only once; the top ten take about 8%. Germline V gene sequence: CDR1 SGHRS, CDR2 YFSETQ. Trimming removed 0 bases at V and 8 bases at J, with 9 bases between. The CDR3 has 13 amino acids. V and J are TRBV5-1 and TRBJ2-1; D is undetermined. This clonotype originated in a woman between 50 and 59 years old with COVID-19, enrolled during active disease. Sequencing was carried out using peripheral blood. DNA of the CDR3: TGCGCCAGCAGCTTGGCGGGTTTCGATGAGCAGTTCTTC. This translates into CASSLAGFDEQFF.